The T cell receptor (beta chain) under discussion was sequenced for a study of T cells expressing NK-cell markers. CDR1 is SGHNT, CDR2 YYREEE, per germline (reference sequence). This CDR3 contains 16 residues. TCRdb re-called the 5' RACE reads and gives one entry per CDR3 protein, without DNA. This sample contains about 260,000 distinct CDR3 sequences. The rearrangement links TRBV5-4 to TRBJ2-1; TCRdb selects TRBD2, and the lack of DNA leaves this call unchecked. The clonotype originates from a man aged 18 to 35 in good health. The sequenced sample was blood T cells: a sorted CD56 or NKG2C T cell subset, CD4+ or CD8+ T cells, or bulk PBMC T cells (not recorded which). The CDR3 loop is CASIKTGTSGRGEQFF.